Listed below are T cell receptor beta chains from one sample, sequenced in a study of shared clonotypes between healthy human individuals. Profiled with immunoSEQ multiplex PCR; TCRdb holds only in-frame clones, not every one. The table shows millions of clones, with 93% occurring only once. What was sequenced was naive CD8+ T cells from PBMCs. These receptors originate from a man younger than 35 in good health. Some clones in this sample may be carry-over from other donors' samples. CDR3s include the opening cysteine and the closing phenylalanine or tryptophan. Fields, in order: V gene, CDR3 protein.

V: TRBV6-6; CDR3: CASSHRYEQYF
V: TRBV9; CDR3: CASSGKTPEPNYGYTF
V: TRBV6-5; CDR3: CASSLSGVLLYEQYF
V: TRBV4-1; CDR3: CASSQEMSGPPYEQYF
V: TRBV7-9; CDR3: CASSESGTTYSQTQYF
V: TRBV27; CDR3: CASSLAGGWREQYF
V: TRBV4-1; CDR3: CASSQEPRLGSTQYF
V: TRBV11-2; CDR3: CASSFGAGTGLQELFF
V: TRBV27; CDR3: CASSSQQGVRSYEQYF
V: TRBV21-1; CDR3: CASRPGLYGYTF
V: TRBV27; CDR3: CASRVRFRAGNEQFF
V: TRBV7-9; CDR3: CALSGTGVGGANVLTF
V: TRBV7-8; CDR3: CASSLDLGSYGYTF
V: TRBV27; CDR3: CASSLRTSGRAGEQYF
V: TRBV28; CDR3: CASSETGMSNQPQHF
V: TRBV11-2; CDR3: CASSLNRFGASGEVETQYF
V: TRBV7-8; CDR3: CASSSNYGLAGANEQFF
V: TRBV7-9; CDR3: CASSGRQLAGWEQYF
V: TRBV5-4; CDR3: CASSPDRAQETQYF
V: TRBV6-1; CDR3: CASSEGQREKLFF
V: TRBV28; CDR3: CASSFYGPTDTQYF
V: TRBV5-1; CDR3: CASRENTEAFF
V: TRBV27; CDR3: CATWGLAGARTGELFF
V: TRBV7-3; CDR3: CASSSLSGSSYNEQFF
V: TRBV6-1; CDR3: CASSEARMAWSDQPQHF
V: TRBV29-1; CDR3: CSVRGQGENEQFF
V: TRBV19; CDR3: CASSIRDRSTDTQYF
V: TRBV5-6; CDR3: CASSLVGQNNYGYTF
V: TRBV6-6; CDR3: CASSPAWTGYEQYF
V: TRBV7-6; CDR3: CASSSTPGSVGRETQYF
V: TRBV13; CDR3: CASNRRPGRVQFF
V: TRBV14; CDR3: CASSPSLGEQFF
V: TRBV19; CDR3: CASNGGSEAFF
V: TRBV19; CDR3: CASKGTGEAEAFF
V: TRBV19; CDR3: CASSIFQTPGGFSNQPQHF
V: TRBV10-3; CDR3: CAISEVAVAGYNEQFF
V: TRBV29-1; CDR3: CSVDPAGYLGSEQFF
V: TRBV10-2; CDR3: CASSPDYYEQYF
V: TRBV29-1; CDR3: CSVVLAANEQFF
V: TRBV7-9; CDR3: CASSPRRQGNTGELFF
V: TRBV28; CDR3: CASSYKLLDGTSTEAFF
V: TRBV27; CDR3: CASSLIPPYEQYF
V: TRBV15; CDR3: CATSRDRGDRGRTEAFF
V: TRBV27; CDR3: CASSFGADRGAYEQYF
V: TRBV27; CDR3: CASSLLSPLGSGKETQYF
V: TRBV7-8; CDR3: CASSLVGTGYQPQHF
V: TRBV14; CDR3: CASSQLWGPYEQYF
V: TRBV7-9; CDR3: CASSPPQGQGVTEAFF
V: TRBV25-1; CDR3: CASNLRVGTEAFF
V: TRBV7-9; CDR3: CASNTPQGGETQYF
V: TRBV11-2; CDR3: CASSLVATRANEQFF
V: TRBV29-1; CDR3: CSVEPGHLNNEQFF
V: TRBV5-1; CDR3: CASSPPAGAKTGELFF
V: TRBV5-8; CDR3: CASSNTREESSYEQYF
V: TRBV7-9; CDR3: CASSLAPGQQKETQYF
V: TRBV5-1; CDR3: CASSLEVSDWKYF
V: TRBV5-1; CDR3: CASSLDWASGNTIYF
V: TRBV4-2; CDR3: CASTSVYRTGSASDGYTF
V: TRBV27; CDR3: CASSPLGRAEKLFF
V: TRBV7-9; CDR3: CASSLASGTDTQYF